One and the same sample provided the 15 T cell receptor beta chains below, sequenced in a study of cytomegalovirus exposure and HLA in healthy donors. Primers for the PCR totalled 60 Vbeta and 13 Jbeta. Sequencing was performed with immunoSEQ multiplex PCR; in TCRdb, only in-frame clones are kept and a portion is missing. The sample holds about 130,000 clones, approximately 80% seen once. The sample consisted of PBMCs. The receptors shown here come from a man younger than 35 in good health and CMV-seronegative.

This clone was counted a few times. This sequence joins TRBV2 and TRBJ2-7; possible D gene TRBD1, 6 bases. Per the germline V gene, CDR1 is SNHLY and CDR2 is FYNNEI. The V gene lost 6 bases and the J gene lost 3 bases, with 15 bases spanning the gap. The CDR3 spans 14 residues. This chain's CDR3 is CASREKARGYEQYF. The CDR3 DNA is TGTGCCAGCAGGGAAAAAGCCAGGGGCTACGAGCAGTACTTC.

V usage is TRBV5-6 and J usage is TRBJ2-7; 10 bases are shared with TRBD1. The germline gives CDR1 SGHDT, CDR2 YYEEEE. The CDR3 is 15 amino acids. V dropped 4 bases and J dropped 2; count of bases not matched to a gene: 6. CDR3 in amino acids: CASSPTGTGAYEQYF. DNA of the CDR3: TGTGCCAGCAGCCCCACTGGGACAGGGGCCTACGAGCAGTACTTC.

The rearrangement links TRBV7-6 to TRBJ2-1; 8 bases fit TRBD2. The CDR3 spans 12 residues. V lost 1 base and J lost 10; bases outside the gene matches: 0. The germline V gene encodes CDR1 SGHVS and CDR2 FNYEAQ. The CDR3 reads CASSLERGEQFF. In DNA form, the CDR3 reads TGTGCCAGCAGCTTAGAGCGGGGGGAGCAGTTCTTC.

The chain links TRBV4-3 to TRBJ1-2, with TRBD1 matching 10 bases. The CDR3 is 18 residues long. Germline-derived CDR1 and CDR2 are LGHNA and YSLEER. The V gene end was trimmed by 0 bases and the J gene end by 7 bases; junction bases not matched to a gene: 14. CDR3 in DNA: TGCGCCAGCAGCCAAGAGGGGACAGGGGATTTAAGGTTTCTTGGCTACACCTTC. The encoded protein is CASSQEGTGDLRFLGYTF.

This clone was seen only a few times. The chain joins TRBV10-3 to TRBJ1-1, with D perhaps TRBD1 (6 bases). Per germline, CDR1 ENHRY and CDR2 SYGVKD. CDR3 length equals 16 residues. Trimming shortened V by 3 bases and J by 7 bases, and 21 bases separated the two germline ends. Here the CDR3 reads CAISEYTGAKGDEAFF. CDR3 DNA: TGTGCCATCAGTGAATATACTGGGGCAAAGGGGGATGAAGCTTTCTTT.

The chain links TRBV4-3 to TRBJ2-1; 8 positions match TRBD2. Germline CDR1 LGHNA, CDR2 YSLEER. The trim removed 0 bases at V and 8 bases at J, leaving 9 bases unmatched. CDR3 length: 16 amino acids. This chain's CDR3 is CASSQDPRGGVHEQFF. CDR3 DNA: TGCGCCAGCAGCCAAGACCCACGGGGGGGCGTGCATGAGCAGTTCTTC.

The CDR3 DNA reads TGTGCCAGCTCAGGGTCCTCTGGAAACACCATATATTTT. It specifies CASSGSSGNTIYF. This rearrangement joins TRBV2 to TRBJ1-3; a weak D match, TRBD1 (5 bases). Germline CDR1 reads SNHLY; CDR2 reads FYNNEI. This CDR3 is built from 13 residues. The V end was cut by 8 bases, the J end by 0 bases, with 8 bases between.

The chain employs TRBV10-1 and TRBJ2-2, with unresolved D. Trimming left V 6 bases short and J 6 bases short, with 11 bases between. The CDR3 is made up of 13 amino acids. Looked up from germline, CDR1 is WNHNN and CDR2 is SYGVQD (reference sequence). The CDR3 coding sequence is TGCGCCAGCAGCCTTTCCGGTCCCGGGGAGCTGTTTTTT. Its protein is CASSLSGPGELFF.

The rearrangement joins TRBV7-2 to TRBJ1-5, with D tentatively TRBD1 (5 bases). The CDR3 totals 15 residues. V was shortened by 2 bases and J by 5 bases, with 13 bases between the two germline ends. From germline, CDR1 is SGHTA and CDR2 FQGNSA. In DNA, the CDR3 is TGTGCCAGCAGCTTACAGATGGGCAGGGATCAGCCCCAGCATTTT. It is translated as CASSLQMGRDQPQHF. The full variable domain, in which reference TRBV7-2 and TRBJ1-5 provide the parts outside the CDR3, is GAGVSQSPSNKVTEKGKDVELRCDPISGHTALYWYRQSLGQGLEFLIYFQGNSAPDKSGLPSDRFSAERTGGSVSTLTIQRTQQEDSAVYLCASSLQMGRDQPQHFGDGTRLSIL.

V and J are TRBV27 and TRBJ1-3, with D uncertain. Looked up from germline, CDR1 is MNHEY and CDR2 is SMNVEV (reference sequence). This CDR3 spans 13 amino acids. V shed 3 bases and J shed 4 bases, with 7 bases lying between them. For the CDR3, the DNA is TGTGCCAGCAGTTTTAGGGAGGGAAACACCATATATTTT. Encoded protein: CASSFREGNTIYF.

The V call is TRBV30, the J call TRBJ1-5; D is unclear. This CDR3 comprises 13 residues. CDR1 and CDR2 (germline): GTSNPN, SVGIG (reference sequence). With 1 base removed from V and 1 base from J, the gap between germline ends came to 5 bases. The CDR3 loop reads CAWSGESNQPQHF. CDR3 in DNA: TGTGCCTGGAGTGGGGAGAGCAATCAGCCCCAGCATTTT.

CDR3 DNA sequence: TGCGCCAGCAGACATGACAGGGGGCATTTGAATGAAAAACTGTTTTTT. Protein product: CASRHDRGHLNEKLFF. The genes are TRBV5-1 and TRBJ1-4; 10 nucleotides match TRBD1. The V gene's germline CDR1 is SGHRS and CDR2 YFSETQ. V trimming: 5 bases; J trimming: 5 bases; junction bases outside the gene matches: 9. The CDR3 totals 16 residues.

This rearrangement joins TRBV11-2 to TRBJ1-4, with 8 bases that match TRBD1. Trimming removed 5 bases from V and 8 bases from J; junction bases left unmatched: 10. Germline V gene lookup returns CDR1 SGHAT and CDR2 FQNNGV. This CDR3 has 15 amino acids. The CDR3 sequence: CASSPLGQGGEKLFF. The CDR3 nucleotides read TGTGCCAGCAGCCCATTAGGACAGGGAGGAGAAAAACTGTTTTTT.

The genes are TRBV10-2 and TRBJ1-2; D gene ambiguous. This CDR3 is 13 amino acids long. Germline V gene lookup returns CDR1 WSHSY and CDR2 SAAADI. With 5 bases removed from V and 0 bases from J, the gap between germline ends came to 7 bases. This CDR3 reads CASSFSANYGYTF. The CDR3 nucleotides read TGCGCCAGCAGTTTCTCCGCTAACTATGGCTACACCTTC.

The genes are TRBV10-3 and TRBJ1-3, with TRBD1 matching 7 bases. Trimming took 4 bases from V and 0 from J; bases not matched to a gene: 6. The CDR3 is made up of 16 amino acids. Per the germline V gene, CDR1 is ENHRY and CDR2 is SYGVKD. CDR3 sequence reads: CAISGLTGTSGNTIYF. The CDR3 DNA is TGTGCCATCAGTGGATTGACAGGGACCTCTGGAAACACCATATATTTT.